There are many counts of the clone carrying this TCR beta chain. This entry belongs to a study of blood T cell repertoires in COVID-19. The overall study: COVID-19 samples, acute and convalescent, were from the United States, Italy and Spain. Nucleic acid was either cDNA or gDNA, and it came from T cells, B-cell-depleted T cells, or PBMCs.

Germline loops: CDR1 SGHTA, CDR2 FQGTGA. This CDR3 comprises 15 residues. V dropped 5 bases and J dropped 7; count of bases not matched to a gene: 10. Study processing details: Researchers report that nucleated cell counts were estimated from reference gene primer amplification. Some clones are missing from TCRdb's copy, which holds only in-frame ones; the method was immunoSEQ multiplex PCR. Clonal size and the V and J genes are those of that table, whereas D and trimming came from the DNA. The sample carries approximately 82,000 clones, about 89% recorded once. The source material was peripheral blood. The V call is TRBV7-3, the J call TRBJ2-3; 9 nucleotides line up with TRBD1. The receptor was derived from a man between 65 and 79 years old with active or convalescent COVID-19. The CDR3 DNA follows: TGTGCCAGCAGCACCCAACCGGGACAGGGTAATACGCAGTATTTT. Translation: CASSTQPGQGNTQYF.